The source of this TCR beta chain is a study of T-cell memory formation after mild COVID-19 (dated by TCRdb to the early 2020s). Background on the whole study: Most TCR sequence clusters were specific to one of the two donors. T-cell clones expanding and contracting after mild COVID-19 in a couple of donors were tracked by longitudinal TCRalpha and TCRbeta repertoire sequencing. The cohort comprised two young, previously healthy adult volunteers, one female and one male.

As to this clonotype: Its antigen is not yet known. No base-level quality is on record; no much larger clone is a single base apart.

Taken from the germline V gene, the CDR1 and CDR2 loops are LGHNT and FRNRAP. The CDR3 runs 13 amino acids, cysteine and phenylalanine included. This entry keeps only the CDR3 DNA: 39 bases, framed from base 1. The germline V and J ends show losses of 5 bases and 9 bases respectively, and no gene match explains 6 bases of the junction. Overall study outcomes, separate from this receptor: Contracting CD4+ clones were located mainly in the CM and EM memory subsets, whereas CD8+ clones were found to be enriched in EMRA. The second-wave clones that peaked on day 37 were not confirmed to be SARS-CoV-2 specific. The detection of some responding clones in pre-infection memory suggests that pre-existing cross-reactive memory T cells joined the SARS-CoV-2 response. The study included only a couple of mild cases, and larger cohorts that include severe cases with pre-infection samples were judged to be necessary. From day 15 to 85, contracting clones showed balanced CD4/CD8 phenotypes, whereas a second wave of clones that expanded from day 15 to 37 leaned towards CD4+.

TCRdb names Illumina NovaSeq 6000 as the instrument used. Using 5'RACE with constant-segment primers, TCRalpha and TCRbeta cDNA libraries were constructed, with sample barcodes and unique molecular identifiers added in the process. RNA was extracted from every sample with Trizol reagent. Libraries were amplified in two PCR steps, with a second sample barcode and Illumina TruSeq adapters added in the second step. Sequencing of libraries was performed on an Illumina NovaSeq with 2 x 150 bp paired-end reads. For the original study's pipeline: Demultiplexing of reads and collapsing into UMI-guided consensus sequences were performed with migec v1.2.7. With mixcr v2.1.11, UMI consensuses were aligned to TRA and TRB V and J templates and assembled into clonotypes. A clonotype was counted as expanded or contracted only when both edgeR and NoisET called the clonotype significant, with the noise models trained on biological replicates. For edgeR calls, a false discovery rate-adjusted p below 0.01 and a log2 fold-change threshold of 1 were applied. As an exploratory analysis of dynamics, max-normalized trajectories of the 1000 most abundant clonotypes were examined with PCA combined with hierarchical clustering. Separately sequenced CD4+ and CD8+ repertoires were used to assign the CD4 or CD8 phenotype of responding clones. TCRdb handled the public reads itself, with Q25 trimming in fastp and clone calling in MiXCR, and kept productive beta chains. Rows with one shared CDR3 protein collapse into an entry with the most common genes and DNA. None of the V and J calls come from the authors' own analysis; TCRdb made them. This sample lists hundreds of thousands of distinct CDR3 sequences; 20% were detected once. The ten largest clones add up to about 8.1% of the sample.

PBMCs were isolated by Ficoll-Paque density gradient centrifugation. In this chain, TRBV12-5 is recombined with TRBJ1-1; 10 bases in the middle match TRBD1. The specimen sequenced was PBMCs or a T cell subset sorted from them (not recorded which). The receptor's source is an adult woman who had mild COVID-19 (a few samples of this study predate the infection). The sample titles of this study are shuffled in the database, so cell type and time point are left out; the donor was told from shared clones. The nucleotide sequence is given as TGTGCTAGTGGTCCCGGGACAGGGGATAAAGCTTTCTTT. This encodes CASGPGTGDKAFF.